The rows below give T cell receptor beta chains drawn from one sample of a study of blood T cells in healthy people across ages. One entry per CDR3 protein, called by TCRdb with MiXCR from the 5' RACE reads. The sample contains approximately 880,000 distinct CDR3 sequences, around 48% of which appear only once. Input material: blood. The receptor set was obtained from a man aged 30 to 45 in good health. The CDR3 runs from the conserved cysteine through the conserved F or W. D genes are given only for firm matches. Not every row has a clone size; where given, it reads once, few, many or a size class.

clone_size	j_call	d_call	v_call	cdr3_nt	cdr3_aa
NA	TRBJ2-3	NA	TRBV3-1	TGTGCCAGCAGCCAAGAAGGGGCAGACACAGATACGCAGTATTTT	CASSQEGADTDTQYF
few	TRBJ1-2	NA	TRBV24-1	TGTGCCACCAGTGATCCCCAGGGAAGGGGCTACACCTTC	CATSDPQGRGYTF
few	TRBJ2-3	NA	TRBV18	TGTGCCAGCTCCCCAGCGAGAGATACGCAGTATTTT	CASSPARDTQYF
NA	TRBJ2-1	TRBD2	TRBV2	TGTGCCAGCAGTGGACTAGCGGAGGTCTCCTACAATGAGCAGTTCTTC	CASSGLAEVSYNEQFF
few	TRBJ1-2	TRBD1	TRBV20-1	TGCAGTGCTCTCCGGGACAGGGTATTTGGCTACACCTTC	CSALRDRVFGYTF
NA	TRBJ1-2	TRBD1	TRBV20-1	TGCAGTGCTACAGGGGGAGTCTATGGCTACACCTTC	CSATGGVYGYTF
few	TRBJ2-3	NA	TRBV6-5	TGTGCCAGCAGTTACTCCGTGGCAGATACGCAGTATTTT	CASSYSVADTQYF
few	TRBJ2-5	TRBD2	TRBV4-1	TGCGCCAGCAGCCTCCCACAGGAGACTAGCGGGCCACAAGAGACCCAGTACTTC	CASSLPQETSGPQETQYF
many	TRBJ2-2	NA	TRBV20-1	TGCAGTGCTAGAAAAGGGGGGGGCGCCGGGGAGCTGTTTTTT	CSARKGGGAGELFF
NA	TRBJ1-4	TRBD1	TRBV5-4	TGTGCCAGCAGCTTTCCAGGGGGTTACGGTGAAAAACTGTTTTTT	CASSFPGGYGEKLFF
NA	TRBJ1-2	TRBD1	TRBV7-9	TGTGCCAGCAGCTTTCCGGGACAGCAAATGTATGGCTACACCTTC	CASSFPGQQMYGYTF
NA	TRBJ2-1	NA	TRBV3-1	TGTGCCAGCAGCCTTCTAGCATATTACAATGAGCAGTTCTTC	CASSLLAYYNEQFF
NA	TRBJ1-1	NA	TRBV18	TGTGCCAGCTCACCGAGGGTACATTACACTGAAGCTTTCTTT	CASSPRVHYTEAFF
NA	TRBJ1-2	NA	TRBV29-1	TGCAGCGTTGAAACGACAAATAGTAACTATGGCTACACCTTC	CSVETTNSNYGYTF
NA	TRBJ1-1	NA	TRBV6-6	TGTGCCAGCAGTTACTCCGCAGGGTCGGACACTGAAGCTTTCTTT	CASSYSAGSDTEAFF
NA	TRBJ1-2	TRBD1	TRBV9	TGTGCCAGCAGCCCCCAAGGACAGGTCTATGGCTACACCTTC	CASSPQGQVYGYTF
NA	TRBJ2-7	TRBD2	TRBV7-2	TGTGCCAGCAGCTCCGTTAGCGGGGGGCTTGCCTACGAGCAGTACTTC	CASSSVSGGLAYEQYF
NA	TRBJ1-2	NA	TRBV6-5	TGTGCCAGCAGGTCCCGGGACCGTCACTATGGCTACACCTTC	CASRSRDRHYGYTF
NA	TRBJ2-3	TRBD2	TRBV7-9	TGTGCCAGCAGAGCCTCGAGGCTAGCGGACGGGGATACGCAGTATTTT	CASRASRLADGDTQYF
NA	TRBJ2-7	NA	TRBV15	TGTGCCACCAGCAGAGGTCAGACAGAAGCCGAGCAGTACTTC	CATSRGQTEAEQYF
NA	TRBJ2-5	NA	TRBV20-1	TGCAGTGCTAGAGGGGGGGCCGTGAGGGAGACCCAGTACTTC	CSARGGAVRETQYF
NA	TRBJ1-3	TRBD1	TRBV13	TGTGCCAGCGAAGGACAGGGCTTGGGAAACACCATATATTTT	CASEGQGLGNTIYF
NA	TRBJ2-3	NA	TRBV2	TGTGCCAGCACCACAGGCTACACAGATACGCAGTATTTT	CASTTGYTDTQYF
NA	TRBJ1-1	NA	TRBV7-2	TGTGCCAGCAGCCCTTGGACAATGAACACTGAAGCTTTCTTT	CASSPWTMNTEAFF
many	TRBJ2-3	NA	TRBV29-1	TGCAGCGTTGACGGGGAAACAGATACGCAGTATTTT	CSVDGETDTQYF
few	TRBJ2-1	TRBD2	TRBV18	TGTGCCAGCTCACCGTCCGAACTAGCGGGGGCCCTCCGCTACAATGAGCAGTTCTTC	CASSPSELAGALRYNEQFF
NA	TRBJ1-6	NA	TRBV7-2	TGTGCCAGCAGCCTCGGATATAGGGTCGGCTCACCCCTCCACTTT	CASSLGYRVGSPLHF
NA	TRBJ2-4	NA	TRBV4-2	TGTGCCAGCAGCCAAGGACCGCAGGGGGGTGCCAAAAACATTCAGTACTTC	CASSQGPQGGAKNIQYF
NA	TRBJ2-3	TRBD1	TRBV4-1	TGCGCCAGCAGCCAAGATGGGACAGGACTCACAGATACGCAGTATTTT	CASSQDGTGLTDTQYF
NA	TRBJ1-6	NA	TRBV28	TGTGCCAGCAGTTTCAGTGGTAATTCGCCCCTCCACTTT	CASSFSGNSPLHF
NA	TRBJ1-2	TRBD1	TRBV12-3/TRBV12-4	TGTGCCAGCAGCCCTCGACAGGGGAGCTCGGCCTATGGCTACACCTTC	CASSPRQGSSAYGYTF
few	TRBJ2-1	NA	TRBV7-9	TGTGCCAGCAGCTTATCGGCGCGATACAATGAGCAGTTCTTC	CASSLSARYNEQFF
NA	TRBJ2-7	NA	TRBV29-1	TGCAGCGTTGAAATTTCGGCGGTGAATTCCTACGAGCAGTACTTC	CSVEISAVNSYEQYF
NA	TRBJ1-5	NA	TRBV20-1	TGCAGTACTCGGACGGACGGACTTAGCAGTCAGCCCCAGCATTTT	CSTRTDGLSSQPQHF
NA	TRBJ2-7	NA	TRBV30	TGTGCCTGGAGTCCCCCAGGGGCGGTTGAGCAGTACTTC	CAWSPPGAVEQYF
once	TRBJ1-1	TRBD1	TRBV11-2	TGTGCCAGCAGCTTAGATGGGACAGGTCGCGTCACTGAAGCTTTCTTT	CASSLDGTGRVTEAFF
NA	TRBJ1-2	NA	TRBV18	TGTGCCAGCTCCCCGGGAGGGGGGAATGGCTACACCTTC	CASSPGGGNGYTF
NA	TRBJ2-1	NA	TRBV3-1	TGTGCCAGCAGCTACCACCGAGACTACAATGAGCAGTTCTTC	CASSYHRDYNEQFF
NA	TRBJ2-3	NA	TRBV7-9	TGTGCCAGCAGCTACCGACAGGCAGATACGCAGTATTTT	CASSYRQADTQYF
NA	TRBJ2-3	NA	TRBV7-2	TGTGCCAGCACCAGGGACGGCAGCACAGATACGCAGTATTTT	CASTRDGSTDTQYF
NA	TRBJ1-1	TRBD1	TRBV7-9	TGTGCCAGCAGCTTCGGACAGGATGACACTGAAGCTTTCTTT	CASSFGQDDTEAFF
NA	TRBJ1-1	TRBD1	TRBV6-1	TGTGCCAGCAGCCTAAGGACAGGAACTGAAGCTTTCTTT	CASSLRTGTEAFF
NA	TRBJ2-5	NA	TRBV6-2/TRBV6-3	TGTGCCAGCAGTTACTCGAGGGTCGGCGAGGCCCAGTACTTC	CASSYSRVGEAQYF
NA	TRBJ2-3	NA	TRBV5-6	TGTGCCTCCTTCCTCAGGGGTTCCCTATACACAGATACGCAGTATTTT	CASFLRGSLYTDTQYF
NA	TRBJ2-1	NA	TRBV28	TGTGCCAGCAGTCCTCTCTGGGCCACCTACAATGAGCAGTTCTTC	CASSPLWATYNEQFF
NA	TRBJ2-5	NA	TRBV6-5	TGTGCCAGCAGTTCACCTGAAAGGGCTCAAGAGACCCAGTACTTC	CASSSPERAQETQYF
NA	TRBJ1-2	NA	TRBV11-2	TGTGCCAGCAGGCCCCCGGACAGTCTTAACTATGGCTACACCTTC	CASRPPDSLNYGYTF
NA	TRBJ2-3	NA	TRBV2	TGTGCCAGTGCTCAGGCGCAAAGCACAGATACGCAGTATTTT	CASAQAQSTDTQYF
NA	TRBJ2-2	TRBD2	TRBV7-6	TGTGCCAGCAGCGCTAGCGGGGTGAACACCGGGGAGCTGTTTTTT	CASSASGVNTGELFF
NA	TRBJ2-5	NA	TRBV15	TGTGCCACCAGCAGAAGGAACTACGAGCGGTACTTC	CATSRRNYERYF
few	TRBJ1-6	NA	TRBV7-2	TGTGCCAGCAGCTCATTTTTACCCCTCCACTTT	CASSSFLPLHF
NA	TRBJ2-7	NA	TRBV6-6	TGTGCCAGCAGTTACGGTGGGGGGGCCTCCTACGAGCAGTACTTC	CASSYGGGASYEQYF